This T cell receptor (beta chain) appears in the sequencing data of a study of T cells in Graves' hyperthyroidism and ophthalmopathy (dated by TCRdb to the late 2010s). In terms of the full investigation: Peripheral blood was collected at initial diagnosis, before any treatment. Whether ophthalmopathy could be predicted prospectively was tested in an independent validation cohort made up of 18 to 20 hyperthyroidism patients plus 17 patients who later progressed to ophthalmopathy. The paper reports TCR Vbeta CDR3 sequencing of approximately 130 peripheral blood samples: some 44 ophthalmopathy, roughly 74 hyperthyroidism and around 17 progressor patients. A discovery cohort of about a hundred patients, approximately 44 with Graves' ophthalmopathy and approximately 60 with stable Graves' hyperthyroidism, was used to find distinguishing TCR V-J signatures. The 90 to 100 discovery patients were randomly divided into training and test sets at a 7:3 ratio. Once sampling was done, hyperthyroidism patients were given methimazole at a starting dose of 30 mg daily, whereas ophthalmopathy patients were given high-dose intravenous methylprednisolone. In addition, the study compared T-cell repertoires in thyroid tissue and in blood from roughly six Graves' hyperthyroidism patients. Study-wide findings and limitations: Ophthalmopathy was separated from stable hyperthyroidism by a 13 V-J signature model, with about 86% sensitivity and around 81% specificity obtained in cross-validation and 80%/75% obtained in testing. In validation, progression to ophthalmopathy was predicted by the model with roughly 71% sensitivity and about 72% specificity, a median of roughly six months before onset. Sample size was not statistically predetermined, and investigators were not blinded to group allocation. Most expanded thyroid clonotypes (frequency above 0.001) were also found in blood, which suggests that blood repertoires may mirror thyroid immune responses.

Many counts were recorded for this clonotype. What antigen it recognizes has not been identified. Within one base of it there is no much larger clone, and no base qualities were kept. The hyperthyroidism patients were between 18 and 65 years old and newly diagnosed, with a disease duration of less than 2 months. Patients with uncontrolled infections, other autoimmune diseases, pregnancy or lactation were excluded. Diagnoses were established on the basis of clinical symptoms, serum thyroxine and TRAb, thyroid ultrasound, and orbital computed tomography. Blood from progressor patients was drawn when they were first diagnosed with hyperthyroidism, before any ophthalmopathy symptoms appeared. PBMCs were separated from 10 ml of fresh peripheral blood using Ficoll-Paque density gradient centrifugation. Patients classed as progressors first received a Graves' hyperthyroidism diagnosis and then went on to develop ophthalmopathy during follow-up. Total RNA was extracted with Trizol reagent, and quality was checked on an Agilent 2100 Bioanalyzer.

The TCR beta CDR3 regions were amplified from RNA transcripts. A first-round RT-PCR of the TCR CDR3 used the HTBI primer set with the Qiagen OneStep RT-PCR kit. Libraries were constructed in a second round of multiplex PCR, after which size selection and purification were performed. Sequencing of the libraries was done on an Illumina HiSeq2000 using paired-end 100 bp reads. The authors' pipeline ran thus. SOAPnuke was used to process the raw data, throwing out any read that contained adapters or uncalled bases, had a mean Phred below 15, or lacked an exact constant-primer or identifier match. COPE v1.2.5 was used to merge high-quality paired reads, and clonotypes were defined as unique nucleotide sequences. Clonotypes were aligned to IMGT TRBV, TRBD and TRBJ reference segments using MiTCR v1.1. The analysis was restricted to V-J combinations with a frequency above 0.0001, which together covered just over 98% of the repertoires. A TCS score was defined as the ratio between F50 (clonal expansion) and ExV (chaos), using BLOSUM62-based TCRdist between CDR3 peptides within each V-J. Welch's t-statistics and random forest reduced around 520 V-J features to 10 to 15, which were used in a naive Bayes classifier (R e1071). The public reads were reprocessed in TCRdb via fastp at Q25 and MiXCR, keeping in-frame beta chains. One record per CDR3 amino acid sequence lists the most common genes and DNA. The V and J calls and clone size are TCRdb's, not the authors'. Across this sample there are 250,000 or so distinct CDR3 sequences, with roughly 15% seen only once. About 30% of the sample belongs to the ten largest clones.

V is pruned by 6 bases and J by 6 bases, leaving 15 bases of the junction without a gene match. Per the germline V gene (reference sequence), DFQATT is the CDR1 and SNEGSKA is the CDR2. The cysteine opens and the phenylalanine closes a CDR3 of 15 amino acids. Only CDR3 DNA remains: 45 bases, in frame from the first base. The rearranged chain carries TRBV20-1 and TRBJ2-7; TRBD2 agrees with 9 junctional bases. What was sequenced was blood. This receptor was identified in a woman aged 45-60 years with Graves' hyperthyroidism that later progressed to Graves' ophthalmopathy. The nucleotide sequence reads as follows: TGCAGTGCCCGTACCCCGGGACTAGCTTTCCTCGAGCAGTACTTC. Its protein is CSARTPGLAFLEQYF.